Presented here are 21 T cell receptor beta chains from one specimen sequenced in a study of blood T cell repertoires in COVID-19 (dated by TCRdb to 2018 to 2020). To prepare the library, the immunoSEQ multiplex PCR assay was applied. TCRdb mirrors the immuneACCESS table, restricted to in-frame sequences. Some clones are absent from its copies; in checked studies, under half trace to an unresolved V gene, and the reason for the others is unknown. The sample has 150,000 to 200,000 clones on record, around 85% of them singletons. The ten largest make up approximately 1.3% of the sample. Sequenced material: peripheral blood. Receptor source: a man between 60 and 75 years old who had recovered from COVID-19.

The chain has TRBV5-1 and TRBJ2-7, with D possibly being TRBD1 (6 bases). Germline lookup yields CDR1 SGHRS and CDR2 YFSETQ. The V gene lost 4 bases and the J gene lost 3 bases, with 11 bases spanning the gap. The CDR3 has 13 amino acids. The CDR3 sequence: CASSMTGDYEQYF. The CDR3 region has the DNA TGCGCCAGCAGCATGACAGGAGACTACGAGCAGTACTTC. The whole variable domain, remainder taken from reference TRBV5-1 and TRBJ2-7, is KAGVTQTPRYLIKTRGQQVTLSCSPISGHRSVSWYQQTPGQGLQFLFEYFSETQRNKGNFPGRFSGRQFSNSRSEMNVSTLELGDSALYLCASSMTGDYEQYFGPGTRLTVT.

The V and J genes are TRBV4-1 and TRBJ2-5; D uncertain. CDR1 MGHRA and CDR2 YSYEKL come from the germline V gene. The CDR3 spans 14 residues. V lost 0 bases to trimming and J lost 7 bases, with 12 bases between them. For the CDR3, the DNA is TGCGCCAGCAGCCAAGAACGACTGTCGGGGACCCAGTACTTC. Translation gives CASSQERLSGTQYF.

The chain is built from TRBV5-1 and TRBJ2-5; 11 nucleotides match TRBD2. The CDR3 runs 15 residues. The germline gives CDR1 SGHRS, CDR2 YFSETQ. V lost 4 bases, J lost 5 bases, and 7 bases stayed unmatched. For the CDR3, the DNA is TGCGCCAGCAGCCCAACTAGCGGGGGTGCGGAGACCCAGTACTTC. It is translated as CASSPTSGGAETQYF.

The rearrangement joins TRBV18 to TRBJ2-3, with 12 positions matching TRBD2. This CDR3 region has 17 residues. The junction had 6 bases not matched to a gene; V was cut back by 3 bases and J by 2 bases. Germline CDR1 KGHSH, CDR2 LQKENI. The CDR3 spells CASSPLGLAGNTDTQYF. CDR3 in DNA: TGTGCCAGCTCACCCCTCGGACTAGCGGGAAACACAGATACGCAGTATTTT.

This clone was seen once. The CDR3 nucleotides read TGTGCCACCAGCAGAGATGGGGGGGGGCAGTACTTC. This sequence encodes CATSRDGGGQYF. The chain is built from TRBV15 and TRBJ2-7; 7 nucleotides line up with TRBD2. Germline CDR1 is LNHNV and CDR2 is YYDKDF (reference sequence). The CDR3 contains 12 residues. The V segment lost 0 bases and the J segment 9 bases; nucleotides outside the gene matches: 2.

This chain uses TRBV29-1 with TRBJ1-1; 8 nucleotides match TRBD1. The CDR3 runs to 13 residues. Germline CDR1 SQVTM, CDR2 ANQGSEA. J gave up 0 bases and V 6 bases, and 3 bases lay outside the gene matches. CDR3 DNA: TGCAGCGTCGGGACAGGCCTGAACACTGAAGCTTTCTTT. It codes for CSVGTGLNTEAFF.

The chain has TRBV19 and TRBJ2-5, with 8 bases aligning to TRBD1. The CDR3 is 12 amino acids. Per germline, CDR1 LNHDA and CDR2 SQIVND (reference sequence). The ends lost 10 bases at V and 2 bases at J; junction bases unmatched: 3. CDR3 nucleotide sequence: TGTGCCACTAACAGGGGGCAAGAGACCCAGTACTTC. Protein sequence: CATNRGQETQYF.

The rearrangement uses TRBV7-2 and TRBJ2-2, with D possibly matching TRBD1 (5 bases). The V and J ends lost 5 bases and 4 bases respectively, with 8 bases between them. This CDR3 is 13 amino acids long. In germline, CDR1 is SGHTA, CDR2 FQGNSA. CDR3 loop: CASSRQLTGELFF. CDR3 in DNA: TGTGCCAGCAGCAGACAGCTCACCGGGGAGCTGTTTTTT.

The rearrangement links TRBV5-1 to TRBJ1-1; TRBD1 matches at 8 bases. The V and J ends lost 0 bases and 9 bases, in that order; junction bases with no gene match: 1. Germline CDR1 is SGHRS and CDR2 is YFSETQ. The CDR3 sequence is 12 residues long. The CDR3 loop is CASSLGQGKAFF. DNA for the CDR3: TGCGCCAGCAGCTTGGGACAGGGGAAAGCTTTCTTT.

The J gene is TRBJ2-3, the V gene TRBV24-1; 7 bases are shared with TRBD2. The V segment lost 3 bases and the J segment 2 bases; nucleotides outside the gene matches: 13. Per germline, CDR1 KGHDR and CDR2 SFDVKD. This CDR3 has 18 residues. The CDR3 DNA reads TGTGCCACCAGTGATCCCCTCACCCATCTAGCGGACACAGATACGCAGTATTTT. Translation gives CATSDPLTHLADTDTQYF.

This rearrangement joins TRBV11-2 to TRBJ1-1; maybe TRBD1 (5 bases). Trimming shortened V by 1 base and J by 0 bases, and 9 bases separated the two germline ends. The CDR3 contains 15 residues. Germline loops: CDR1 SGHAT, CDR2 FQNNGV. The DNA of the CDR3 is TGTGCCAGCAGCTTAGCCGGGGGTGTGAACACTGAAGCTTTCTTT. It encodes CASSLAGGVNTEAFF.

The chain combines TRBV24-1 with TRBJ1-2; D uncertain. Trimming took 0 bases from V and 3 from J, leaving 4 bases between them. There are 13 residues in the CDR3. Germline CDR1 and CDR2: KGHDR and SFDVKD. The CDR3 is CATSDLGHYGYTF. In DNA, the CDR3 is TGTGCCACCAGTGATTTGGGGCACTATGGCTACACCTTC.

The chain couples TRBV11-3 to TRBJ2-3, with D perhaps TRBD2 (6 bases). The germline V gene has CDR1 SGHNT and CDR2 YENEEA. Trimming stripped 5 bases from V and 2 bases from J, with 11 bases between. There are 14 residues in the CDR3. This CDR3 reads CASSPGSSTDTQYF. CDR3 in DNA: TGTGCCAGCAGCCCCGGGAGCTCCACAGATACGCAGTATTTT.

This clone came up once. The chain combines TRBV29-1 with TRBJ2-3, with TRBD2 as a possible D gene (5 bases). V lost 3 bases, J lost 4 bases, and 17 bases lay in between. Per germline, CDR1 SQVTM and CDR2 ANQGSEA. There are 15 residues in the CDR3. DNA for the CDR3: TGCAGCGTTGAGTCTGTAGCGACCGAGGCAGATACGCAGTATTTT. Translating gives CSVESVATEADTQYF.

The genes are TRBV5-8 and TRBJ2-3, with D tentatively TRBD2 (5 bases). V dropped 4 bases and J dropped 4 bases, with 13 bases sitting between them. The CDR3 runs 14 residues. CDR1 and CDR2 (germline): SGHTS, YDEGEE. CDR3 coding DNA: TGTGCCAGCAGCCCACTTCGGGGTCCAGATACGCAGTATTTT. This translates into CASSPLRGPDTQYF.

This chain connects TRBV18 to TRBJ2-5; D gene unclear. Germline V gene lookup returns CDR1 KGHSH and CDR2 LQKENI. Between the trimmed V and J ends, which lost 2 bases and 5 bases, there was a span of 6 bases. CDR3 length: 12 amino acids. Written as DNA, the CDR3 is TGTGCCAGCTCACCAGGTCAGGAGACCCAGTACTTC. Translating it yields CASSPGQETQYF.

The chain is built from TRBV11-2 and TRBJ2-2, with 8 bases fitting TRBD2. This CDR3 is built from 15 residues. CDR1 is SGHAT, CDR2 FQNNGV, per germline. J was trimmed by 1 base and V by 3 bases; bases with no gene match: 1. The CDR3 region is CASSFSGGNTGELFF. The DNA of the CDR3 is TGTGCCAGCAGCTTCAGCGGGGGGAACACCGGGGAGCTGTTTTTT.

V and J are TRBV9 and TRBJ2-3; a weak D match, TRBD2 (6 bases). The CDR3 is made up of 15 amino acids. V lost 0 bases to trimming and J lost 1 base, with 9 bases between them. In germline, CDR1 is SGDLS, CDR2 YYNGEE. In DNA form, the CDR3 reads TGTGCCAGCAGCGTAGTTGGGGAGGGCACAGATACGCAGTATTTT. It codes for CASSVVGEGTDTQYF.

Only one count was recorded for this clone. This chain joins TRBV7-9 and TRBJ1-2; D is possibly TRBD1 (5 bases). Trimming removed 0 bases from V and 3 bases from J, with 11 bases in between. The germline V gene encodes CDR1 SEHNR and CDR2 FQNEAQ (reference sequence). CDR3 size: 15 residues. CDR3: CASSLAGVLDYGYTF. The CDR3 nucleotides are TGTGCCAGCAGCTTAGCAGGGGTTTTGGACTATGGCTACACCTTC.

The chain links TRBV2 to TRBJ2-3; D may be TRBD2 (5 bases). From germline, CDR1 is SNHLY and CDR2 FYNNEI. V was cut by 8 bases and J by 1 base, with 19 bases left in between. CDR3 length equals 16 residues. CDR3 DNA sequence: TGTGCCAGCTGGGGAGAACTAGACCAAGGCACAGATACGCAGTATTTT. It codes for CASWGELDQGTDTQYF.

The chain's CDR3 is CASSLAVSGGANVLTF. The CDR3 bases are TGTGCCAGCAGCTTGGCCGTTTCGGGTGGGGCCAACGTCCTGACTTTC. This chain uses TRBV5-5 with TRBJ2-6; D is uncertain. This CDR3 contains 16 residues. Germline V gene lookup returns CDR1 SGHKS and CDR2 YYEKEE (reference sequence). V was pared by 0 bases and J by 3 bases, with 10 bases between. The full variable domain, in which reference TRBV5-5 and TRBJ2-6 provide the parts outside the CDR3, is DAGVTQSPTHLIKTRGQQVTLRCSPISGHKSVSWYQQVLGQGPQFIFQYYEKEERGRGNFPDRFSARQFPNYSSELNVNALLLGDSALYLCASSLAVSGGANVLTFGAGSRLTVL.